This T cell receptor beta chain was captured in a study of T cell repertoires in cytomegalovirus infection. General observations from the study: Carriers of CMV plus the relevant HLA were identified by cumulative public TCR beta family frequency. Ex vivo responses were dominated by HLA-C-restricted CMV-specific TCR beta clonotypes.

This CDR3 is 18 amino acids long. The germline V gene has CDR1 LNHDA and CDR2 SQIVND (reference sequence). Trimming removed 5 bases from V and 4 bases from J, with 24 bases in between. At least ten counts were recorded for this clonotype. Its antigen remains unknown. Via MiXCR, TCRdb re-called the reads, giving one row per CDR3 protein. The sample has about 530,000 distinct CDR3 sequences; more than 20% are singletons. Sample: PBMCs. The TCR was taken from a human donor in good health (CMV status not recorded). Some clones in this sample may be carry-over from other donors' samples. The rearrangement joins TRBV19 to TRBJ1-5, with a tentative D call TRBD1 (5 bases). CDR3: CASSLARQGVRPNQPQHF. DNA for the CDR3: TGTGCCAGTAGTTTGGCCAGGCAGGGTGTCCGACCTAATCAGCCCCAGCATTTT.